These 20 T cell receptor beta chains were all obtained from the same sample, sequenced in a study of cytomegalovirus exposure and HLA in healthy donors. Use of 60 Vbeta and 13 Jbeta primers characterized the PCR. Libraries were prepared by immunoSEQ multiplex PCR; TCRdb keeps only in-frame clonotypes and omits some of them. The table includes about 100,000 clones, roughly four fifths detected once. Sample: PBMCs. These receptors were collected from a male donor in good health and CMV-seropositive.

The gene calls are TRBV29-1 and TRBJ2-2; 9 nucleotides agree with TRBD2. Germline loops: CDR1 SQVTM, CDR2 ANQGSEA. CDR3 length: 17 residues. Germline trimming cut 0 bases from V and 2 bases from J; bases unmatched to any gene: 7. The CDR3 loop reads CSVEDQGLASNTGELFF. CDR3 DNA sequence: TGCAGCGTTGAAGATCAGGGACTAGCTAGTAACACCGGGGAGCTGTTTTTT.

This rearrangement joins TRBV5-4 to TRBJ1-3; D gene ambiguous. The CDR3 has 14 residues. Trimming removed 0 bases at V and 4 bases at J, with 8 bases between. Germline V gene data show CDR1 as SGHNT and CDR2 as YYREEE (reference sequence). The CDR3 protein is CASSLESTGNTIYF. For the CDR3, the DNA is TGTGCCAGCAGCTTGGAATCTACGGGAAACACCATATATTTT. The whole variable domain, remainder taken from reference TRBV5-4 and TRBJ1-3, is ETGVTQSPTHLIKTRGQQVTLRCSSQSGHNTVSWYQQALGQGPQFIFQYYREEENGRGNFPPRFSGLQFPNYSSELNVNALELDDSALYLCASSLESTGNTIYFGEGSWLTVV.

The CDR3 loop reads CASSASGSNTGELFF. The DNA of the CDR3 is TGTGCCAGCAGCGCATCAGGATCGAACACCGGGGAGCTGTTTTTT. This sequence joins TRBV9 and TRBJ2-2; D unclear. Germline CDR1 is SGDLS and CDR2 is YYNGEE. The CDR3 totals 15 residues. The V and J ends lost 3 bases and 0 bases respectively, with 9 bases between them.

This chain connects TRBV15 to TRBJ2-2, with 7 bases fitting TRBD1. Trimming at V came to 3 bases and at J to 0 bases, leaving 4 bases not matched to a gene. Germline assignment: CDR1 LNHNV and CDR2 YYDKDF (reference sequence). The CDR3 runs 16 residues. The CDR3 DNA reads TGTGCCACCAGCAGCCGGGACAGTGCGAACACCGGGGAGCTGTTTTTT. Amino acid sequence: CATSSRDSANTGELFF.

This sequence joins TRBV5-3 and TRBJ1-2, with TRBD1 identical over 7 bases. TRBV5-3 is an ORF, with its function uncertain. This CDR3 spans 13 amino acids. Losses at the gene ends were 4 bases for V and 6 bases for J; bases not matched to a gene: 6. CDR3 region: CARSATGSDGYTF. In nucleotides, the CDR3 is TGTGCCAGAAGCGCGACAGGGTCGGATGGCTACACCTTC.

This clone was seen a single time. V is TRBV25-1 and J is TRBJ2-5; TRBD2 matches at 11 bases. Germline-derived CDR1 and CDR2 are MGHDK and SYGVNS. This CDR3 contains 16 residues. Unmatched junction bases numbered 8, after V lost 6 bases and J lost 2 bases. The CDR3 sequence is CASSPEGLAAQETQYF. CDR3 nucleotide sequence: TGTGCCAGCAGCCCAGAGGGACTAGCGGCTCAAGAGACCCAGTACTTC.

The V and J genes are TRBV18 and TRBJ2-7; D is unclear. The CDR3 runs to 11 residues. CDR1 is KGHSH, CDR2 LQKENI, per germline. V was shortened by 5 bases and J by 5 bases, with 7 bases between the two germline ends. This CDR3 reads CASSSINEQYF. The CDR3 coding sequence is TGTGCCAGCTCATCTATTAACGAGCAGTACTTC.

The V gene is TRBV29-1, the J gene TRBJ2-7; 8 bases are a match to TRBD1. Germline CDR1 is SQVTM and CDR2 is ANQGSEA. The CDR3 extends over 14 amino acids. The V and J ends lost 5 bases and 5 bases, in that order; junction bases with no gene match: 11. DNA of the CDR3: TGCAGCGTTTTACTTGGACAGGGCCCCCACGAGCAGTACTTC. Protein product: CSVLLGQGPHEQYF.

V usage is TRBV29-1 and J usage is TRBJ2-2; 7 bases are a match to TRBD1. The V gene end was trimmed by 3 bases and the J gene end by 5 bases; junction bases not matched to a gene: 0. Germline CDR1 and CDR2: SQVTM and ANQGSEA. The CDR3 loop spans 12 amino acids. In DNA, the CDR3 is TGCAGCGTTGAGGACAGGACCGGGGAGCTGTTTTTT. It codes for CSVEDRTGELFF.

This rearrangement joins TRBV11-2 to TRBJ2-1, with 8 bases lining up with TRBD2. Germline loops: CDR1 SGHAT, CDR2 FQNNGV. With 5 bases clipped from V and 8 bases from J, the junction kept 8 bases outside the gene matches. The CDR3 has 14 amino acids. This CDR3 reads CASSLVGGADEQFF. In DNA, the CDR3 is TGTGCCAGCAGCCTAGTCGGGGGGGCCGATGAGCAGTTCTTC.

The rearrangement links TRBV15 to TRBJ2-7; 7 bases agree with TRBD1. J was trimmed by 2 bases and V by 1 base; bases with no gene match: 8. This CDR3 spans 16 amino acids. Per germline, CDR1 LNHNV and CDR2 YYDKDF (reference sequence). The CDR3 loop is CATSRGVGQPAYEQYF. For the CDR3, the DNA is TGTGCCACCAGCAGAGGAGTGGGACAGCCTGCCTACGAGCAGTACTTC.

This chain joins TRBV15 and TRBJ2-7; a possible D gene is TRBD2 (6 bases). The CDR3 covers 14 residues. V lost 10 bases and J lost 5, with 21 bases in between. Germline CDR1 LNHNV, CDR2 YYDKDF (reference sequence). CDR3 in DNA: TGTGCCATCGCGGTGGGGGGTGAATATGACGAGCAGTACTTC. It encodes CAIAVGGEYDEQYF.

The chain recombines TRBV7-6 with TRBJ2-3; possible D gene TRBD1, 5 bases. Germline values: CDR1 SGHVS, CDR2 FNYEAQ. V gave up 4 bases and J gave up 1 base, with 18 bases separating them. The CDR3 covers 17 residues. The CDR3 loop reads CASSSPPQGVGTDTQYF. CDR3 bases: TGTGCCAGCAGCTCCCCACCCCAAGGGGTTGGCACAGATACGCAGTATTTT.

The CDR3, as DNA: TGTGCCACCCCGGGCTCGGCGGGGTACGAGCAGTACTTC. Translation: CATPGSAGYEQYF. The chain employs TRBV6-5 and TRBJ2-7, with a weak D call TRBD2 (6 bases). Trimming cost V 10 bases and J 4 bases, with 17 bases left between them. The CDR3 has 13 residues. Per germline, CDR1 MNHEY and CDR2 SVGAGI.

This clone is a singleton in its sample. This chain connects TRBV5-6 to TRBJ2-2; D perhaps matches TRBD2 (5 bases). The CDR3 loop spans 16 amino acids. V lost 3 bases, J lost 5 bases, and 17 bases lay in between. Germline V gene data show CDR1 as SGHDT and CDR2 as YYEEEE. The CDR3 nucleotides are TGTGCCAGCAGCTCCGTTTTGAGGGTGAGGACCGGGGAGCTGTTTTTT. Its protein is CASSSVLRVRTGELFF. The variable domain in full, completed from reference TRBV5-6 and TRBJ2-2, reads DAGVTQSPTHLIKTRGQQVTLRCSPKSGHDTVSWYQQALGQGPQFIFQYYEEEERQRGNFPDRFSGHQFPNYSSELNVNALLLGDSALYLCASSSVLRVRTGELFFGEGSRLTVL.

The V and J genes are TRBV11-3 and TRBJ2-3; D is uncertain. The CDR3 has 16 residues. Between the trimmed V and J ends, which lost 7 bases and 2 bases, there was a span of 19 bases. Germline V gives CDR1 SGHNT, CDR2 YENEEA. The CDR3 is CASTPGKAGSTDTQYF. The DNA of the CDR3 is TGTGCCAGCACCCCCGGCAAGGCAGGTTCCACAGATACGCAGTATTTT.

The chain is built from TRBV5-1 and TRBJ2-7; D may be TRBD1 (6 bases). The CDR3 has 13 amino acids. Germline V gene data show CDR1 as SGHRS and CDR2 as YFSETQ. Trimming removed 4 bases from V and 4 bases from J, with 12 bases in between. CDR3 nucleotide sequence: TGCGCCAGCAGCATAGGGGACAAATACGAGCAGTACTTC. Protein product: CASSIGDKYEQYF. Full variable domain (remainder filled in from reference TRBV5-1 and TRBJ2-7): KAGVTQTPRYLIKTRGQQVTLSCSPISGHRSVSWYQQTPGQGLQFLFEYFSETQRNKGNFPGRFSGRQFSNSRSEMNVSTLELGDSALYLCASSIGDKYEQYFGPGTRLTVT.

Of note for this clone: One junction end disagrees with the germline gene, perhaps due to a read error. The chain has TRBV29-1 and TRBJ1-2; D perhaps matches TRBD1 (5 bases). Germline V gene lookup returns CDR1 SQVTM and CDR2 ANQGSEA. This CDR3 is built from 15 residues. The CDR3 nucleotides read TGCAGCGTTGAACCTTTTGACAGTGCTAACTATGGCTCCACCTTC. Its translation is CSVEPFDSANYGSTF.

This clone was detected a few times. The chain carries TRBV5-6 and TRBJ1-6; 9 nucleotides match TRBD1. CDR1 and CDR2 (germline): SGHDT, YYEEEE. The junction had 8 bases not matched to a gene; V was cut back by 4 bases and J by 9 bases. The CDR3 is made up of 15 amino acids. CDR3 sequence reads: CASSRQQGAASPLHF. CDR3 bases: TGTGCCAGCAGCCGCCAACAGGGGGCGGCTTCACCCCTCCACTTT.

Here the CDR3 DNA reads TGCAGTGCTCTGTCCTACGAGCAGTACTTC. Translation: CSALSYEQYF. V is TRBV20-1 and J is TRBJ2-7; D remains ambiguous. The germline V and J ends were trimmed by 5 bases and 1 base, with 3 bases remaining between them. Per the germline V gene, CDR1 is DFQATT and CDR2 is SNEGSKA (reference sequence). This CDR3 contains 10 residues.